Listed below are T cell receptor beta chains from one sample, sequenced in a study of blood T cell repertoires in COVID-19. Method: immunoSEQ multiplex PCR; TCRdb's copy keeps in-frame clones and lacks some. The table has nearly 95,000 clones, less than 85% seen once. Sequencing input: peripheral blood. Receptor source: a man between 65 and 85 years old with COVID-19, enrolled during active disease. Both conserved end residues are part of each CDR3. A D gene is named only where the DNA matches it firmly. Clone size is shown for a subset of rows, as once, few, many or a class of expanded clone.

>TRBJ1-2|NA|TRBV6-6|NA
CASSFRTEYGYTF
TGTGCCAGCAGTTTCCGGACAGAGTATGGCTACACCTTC
>TRBJ2-7|NA|TRBV6-2/TRBV6-3|TRBD2
CASSPGTSGFYEQYF
TGTGCCAGCAGTCCCGGGACTAGCGGCTTCTACGAGCAGTACTTC
>TRBJ1-2|once|TRBV28|NA
CASSLNRYSYTF
TGTGCCAGCAGTTTAAACAGATATAGCTACACCTTC
>TRBJ1-2|few|TRBV30|TRBD1
CAWGTGGRNYGYTF
TGTGCCTGGGGAACAGGGGGCAGGAACTATGGCTACACCTTC
>TRBJ2-7|NA|TRBV18|NA
CASSPTIYEQYF
TGTGCCAGCTCTCCGACTATCTACGAGCAGTACTTC
>TRBJ1-2|NA|TRBV19|NA
CASSIQDGGYTF
TGTGCCAGTAGCATACAGGATGGTGGCTACACCTTC
>TRBJ2-7|few|TRBV3-1/TRBV3-2|NA
CASSPYLYEQYF
TGTGCCAGCAGCCCCTACCTCTACGAGCAGTACTTC
>TRBJ1-2|few|TRBV21-1|NA
CASIRDRLFNTTKKTVSYTF
TGTGCCAGCATCAGGGACAGGCTTTTTAACACGACGAAAAAAACAGTATCATACACCTTC
>TRBJ2-7|NA|TRBV7-2|NA
CASSSAGGYYEQYF
TGTGCCAGCAGCTCGGCCGGGGGTTACTACGAGCAGTACTTC
>TRBJ1-6|few|TRBV6-5|NA
CASSYSGLPDSPLHF
TGTGCCAGCAGTTACTCGGGCCTCCCGGATTCACCCCTCCACTTT
>TRBJ2-7|few|TRBV19|NA
CASSIALTDYEQYF
TGTGCCAGTAGTATAGCCCTGACAGACTACGAGCAGTACTTC
>TRBJ2-7|NA|TRBV5-1|TRBD2
CASSLDRTSGSEQYF
TGCGCCAGCAGCTTGGACCGGACTAGCGGGAGCGAGCAGTACTTC
>TRBJ2-1|NA|TRBV23-1|NA
CASIAGRKNEQFF
TGCGCCAGCATTGCGGGGAGGAAGAATGAGCAGTTCTTC
>TRBJ1-4|NA|TRBV4-3|NA
CASSQGSATNEKLFF
TGCGCCAGCAGCCAAGGCTCAGCAACTAATGAAAAACTGTTTTTT
>TRBJ2-7|NA|TRBV28|NA
CASSLPSPLRQYF
TGTGCCAGCAGTCTCCCTAGCCCCCTGCGGCAGTACTTC
>TRBJ2-7|NA|TRBV11-1|NA
CASSPRVRRIYEQYF
TGTGCCAGCAGCCCGAGGGTGCGGCGGATATACGAGCAGTACTTC
>TRBJ2-1|few|TRBV7-2|NA
CASSLRGQGSKFF
TGTGCCAGCAGCTTAAGGGGCCAGGGCTCAAAGTTCTTC
>TRBJ1-1|NA|TRBV11-2|NA
CASSYLNTEAFF
TGTGCCAGCAGCTACTTGAACACTGAAGCTTTCTTT
>TRBJ1-4|few|TRBV5-4|NA
CASSFEGAKGEKLFF
TGTGCCAGCAGCTTTGAAGGGGCCAAGGGGGAAAAACTGTTTTTT
>TRBJ2-1|few|TRBV24-1|NA
CATSDLNLDTHEQFF
TGTGCCACCAGTGATTTGAATTTAGATACCCATGAGCAGTTCTTC
>TRBJ1-5|NA|TRBV18|TRBD1
CASSPGTGGNQPQHF
TGTGCCAGCTCACCCGGGACAGGGGGCAATCAGCCCCAGCATTTT
>TRBJ2-5|NA|TRBV15|NA
CATSRGGPEGTQYF
TGTGCCACCAGCAGAGGAGGGCCCGAAGGAACCCAGTACTTC
>TRBJ2-2|many|TRBV4-2|NA
CASSQGQQADGELFF
TGTGCCAGCAGCCAAGGCCAACAGGCCGACGGGGAGCTGTTTTTT
>TRBJ1-1|few|TRBV19|NA
CASSIGAVYFPEAFF
TGTGCCAGTAGTATAGGAGCGGTTTATTTCCCTGAAGCTTTCTTT
>TRBJ2-1|NA|TRBV11-2|NA
CASKLNTVENEQFF
TGTGCCAGCAAACTCAATACGGTCGAGAATGAGCAGTTCTTC
>TRBJ2-7|NA|TRBV5-1|TRBD2
CASSLDPSGGVYEQYF
TGCGCCAGCAGCTTGGATCCTAGCGGTGGAGTGTACGAGCAGTACTTC
>TRBJ2-7|NA|TRBV27|NA
CASSLSAGYFYEQYF
TGTGCCAGCAGTTTATCCGCGGGTTACTTCTACGAGCAGTACTTC
>TRBJ2-1|NA|TRBV5-1|NA
CASSLGSSDNEQFF
TGCGCCAGCAGCTTGGGGAGCTCCGACAATGAGCAGTTCTTC
>TRBJ2-2|NA|TRBV10-3|TRBD2
CPNTGGAAGELFF
TGCCCCAACACCGGGGGGGCAGCGGGGGAGCTGTTTTTT
>TRBJ2-7|NA|TRBV4-1|NA
CASSPTRAYEQYF
TGCGCCAGCAGCCCCACCCGGGCCTACGAGCAGTACTTC
>TRBJ1-5|NA|TRBV24-1|TRBD1
CATTRGPGSQPQHF
TGTGCCACCACCAGGGGGCCGGGTAGCCAGCCCCAGCATTTT
>TRBJ2-3|NA|TRBV24-1|TRBD2
CATSDLAGVATDTQYF
TGTGCCACCAGTGACCTAGCGGGAGTCGCCACAGATACGCAGTATTTT
>TRBJ1-6|NA|TRBV2|NA
CASSEVATQYNSPLHF
TGTGCCAGCAGTGAAGTGGCGACACAGTATAATTCACCCCTCCACTTT
>TRBJ2-2|NA|TRBV6-4|TRBD2
CASSAATSGLDTGELFF
TGTGCCAGCAGTGCCGCGACTAGCGGCCTGGACACCGGGGAGCTGTTTTTT
>TRBJ2-7|NA|TRBV27|NA
CASSPGKNRYEQYF
TGTGCCAGCAGTCCAGGGAAAAACCGATACGAGCAGTACTTC
>TRBJ1-2|NA|TRBV9|NA
CASSVYSYGYTF
TGTGCCAGCAGCGTTTACAGCTATGGCTACACCTTC
>TRBJ1-3|NA|TRBV9|NA
CASSAQLFGSGNTIYF
TGTGCCAGCAGCGCACAACTATTCGGCTCTGGAAACACCATATATTTT
>TRBJ2-2|NA|TRBV24-1|TRBD2
CATSDFTGGPAGELFF
TGTGCCACCAGTGATTTTACGGGAGGGCCCGCCGGGGAGCTGTTTTTT
>TRBJ2-1|NA|TRBV28|TRBD2
CASSATSGRAFYSTSGQFF
TGTGCCAGCAGTGCGACTAGCGGGAGGGCCTTCTATAGTACATCCGGACAGTTCTTC
>TRBJ2-7|NA|TRBV28|TRBD1
CASSSGSRDSLYEQYF
TGTGCCAGCAGTTCAGGATCAAGGGACAGCCTCTACGAGCAGTACTTC
>TRBJ1-1|NA|TRBV28|NA
CASRARRGAVVTEAFF
TGTGCCAGCAGGGCCAGGCGGGGGGCCGTTGTCACTGAAGCTTTCTTT
>TRBJ2-7|NA|TRBV15|NA
CATSRGRGSYEQYF
TGTGCCACCAGCAGAGGTAGGGGGTCCTACGAGCAGTACTTC
>TRBJ2-2|few|TRBV29-1|NA
CSVEVSGAALRGELFF
TGCAGCGTTGAAGTTTCAGGGGCAGCGCTACGCGGGGAGCTGTTTTTT
>TRBJ2-3|NA|TRBV6-6|NA
CASSHGTKGGDTQYF
TGTGCCAGCAGTCACGGGACTAAAGGGGGAGATACGCAGTATTTT
>TRBJ1-4|NA|TRBV6-5|NA
CASIGVIGEKLFF
TGTGCCAGCATCGGGGTTATCGGTGAAAAACTGTTTTTT
>TRBJ1-1|NA|TRBV5-1|NA
CASSFGGAWDTEAFF
TGCGCCAGCAGCTTCGGGGGGGCCTGGGACACTGAAGCTTTCTTT
>TRBJ2-3|once|TRBV3-1/TRBV3-2|TRBD2
CASSLSGIIGTDTQYF
TGTGCCAGCAGCCTTAGCGGGATCATTGGCACAGATACGCAGTATTTT
>TRBJ2-7|NA|TRBV19|TRBD1
CATQGLQGAEEQYF
TGTGCCACTCAAGGATTACAGGGGGCTGAAGAGCAGTACTTC
>TRBJ2-1|NA|TRBV11-2|NA
CASSFPRGAQFF
TGTGCCAGCAGCTTCCCCAGGGGAGCCCAGTTCTTC
>TRBJ2-7|NA|TRBV2|NA
CASSEERASVTYEQYF
TGTGCCAGCAGTGAAGAACGGGCTAGCGTCACCTACGAGCAGTACTTC
>TRBJ1-2|NA|TRBV2|TRBD1
CASSEKTGPNYGYTF
TGTGCCAGCAGTGAAAAGACAGGGCCAAACTATGGCTACACCTTC
>TRBJ2-7|NA|TRBV7-2|TRBD2
CASSPDGGGYEQYF
TGTGCCAGCAGCCCTGACGGGGGGGGCTACGAGCAGTACTTC
>TRBJ2-2|NA|TRBV7-3|NA
CASSLYPVANTGELFF
TGTGCCAGCAGCTTATACCCAGTCGCGAACACCGGGGAGCTGTTTTTT
>TRBJ2-2|NA|TRBV28|NA
CASRLAGFATGELFF
TGTGCCAGCAGACTCGCCGGGTTTGCCACCGGGGAGCTGTTTTTT
>TRBJ2-1|NA|TRBV28|NA
CASSPRLSEQFF
TGTGCCAGCAGCCCGCGCTTGTCTGAGCAGTTCTTC
>TRBJ1-1|NA|TRBV28|TRBD1
CASSLRDRVSEAFF
TGTGCCAGCAGTTTAAGGGACAGGGTCTCTGAAGCTTTCTTT
>TRBJ2-3|NA|TRBV27|NA
CASSFGSRGDTQYF
TGTGCCAGCAGTTTTGGTAGCAGAGGAGATACGCAGTATTTT
>TRBJ1-1|few|TRBV9|NA
CASSVGPAGTEAFF
TGTGCCAGCAGCGTCGGCCCCGCGGGCACTGAAGCTTTCTTT
>TRBJ1-5|NA|TRBV18|TRBD1
CASSPSGPGGGSPQHF
TGTGCCAGCTCACCATCGGGTCCAGGGGGCGGCTCGCCCCAGCATTTT
>TRBJ1-3|NA|TRBV9|TRBD1
CASSVTGGGSGNTIYF
TGTGCCAGCAGCGTAACAGGGGGCGGCTCTGGAAACACCATATATTTT